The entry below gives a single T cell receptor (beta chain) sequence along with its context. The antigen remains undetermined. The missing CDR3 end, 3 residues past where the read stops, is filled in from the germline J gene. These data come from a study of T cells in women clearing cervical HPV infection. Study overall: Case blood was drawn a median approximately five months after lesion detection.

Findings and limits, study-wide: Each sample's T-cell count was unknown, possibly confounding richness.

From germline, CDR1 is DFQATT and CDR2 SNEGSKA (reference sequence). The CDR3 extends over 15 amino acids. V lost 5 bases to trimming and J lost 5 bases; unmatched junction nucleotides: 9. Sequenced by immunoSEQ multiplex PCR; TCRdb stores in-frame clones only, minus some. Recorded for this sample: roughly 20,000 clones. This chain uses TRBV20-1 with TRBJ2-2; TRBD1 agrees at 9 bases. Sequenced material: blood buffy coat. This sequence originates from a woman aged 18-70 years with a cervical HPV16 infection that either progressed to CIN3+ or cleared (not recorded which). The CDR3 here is CSAGATGGRTGELFF. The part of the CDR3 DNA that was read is TGCAGTGCTGGGGCCACAGGGGGCCGTACCGGGGAG.